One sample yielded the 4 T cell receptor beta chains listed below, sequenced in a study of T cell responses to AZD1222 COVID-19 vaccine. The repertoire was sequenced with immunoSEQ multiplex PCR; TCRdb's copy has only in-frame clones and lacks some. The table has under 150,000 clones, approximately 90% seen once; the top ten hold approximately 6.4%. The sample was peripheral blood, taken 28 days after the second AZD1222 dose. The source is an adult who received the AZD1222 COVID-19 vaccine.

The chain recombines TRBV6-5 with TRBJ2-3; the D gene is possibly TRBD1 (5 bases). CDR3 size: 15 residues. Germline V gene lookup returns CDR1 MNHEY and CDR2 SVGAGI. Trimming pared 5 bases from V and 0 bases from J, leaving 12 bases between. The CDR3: CASSRTPSSTDTQYF. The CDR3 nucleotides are TGTGCCAGCAGTCGGACACCCTCTAGCACAGATACGCAGTATTTT.

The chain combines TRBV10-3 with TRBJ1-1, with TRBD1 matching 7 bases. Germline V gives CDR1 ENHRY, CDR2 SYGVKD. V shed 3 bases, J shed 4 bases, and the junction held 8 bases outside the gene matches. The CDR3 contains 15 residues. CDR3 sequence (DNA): TGTGCCATCAGTGACAAGGGACAGATCTTCACTGAAGCTTTCTTT. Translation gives CAISDKGQIFTEAFF.

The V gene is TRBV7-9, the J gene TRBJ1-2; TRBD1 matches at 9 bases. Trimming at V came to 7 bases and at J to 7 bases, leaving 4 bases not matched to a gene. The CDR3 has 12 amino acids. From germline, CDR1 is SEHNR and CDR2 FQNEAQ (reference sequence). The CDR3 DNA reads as TGTGCCAGCACGGGACAGGGTTTTGGCTACACCTTC. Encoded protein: CASTGQGFGYTF.

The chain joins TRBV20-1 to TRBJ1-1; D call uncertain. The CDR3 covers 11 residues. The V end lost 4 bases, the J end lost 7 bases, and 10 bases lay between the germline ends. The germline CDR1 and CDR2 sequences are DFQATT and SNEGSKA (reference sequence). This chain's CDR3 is CSAIGLYEAFF. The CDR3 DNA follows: TGCAGTGCTATTGGCCTGTATGAAGCTTTCTTT.